These 16 T cell receptor beta chains were all obtained from the same sample, sequenced in a study of regulatory T cells in long-lasting Graves disease. Arm-PCR of CDR3 regions and iRepertoire HTBI primers were the basis on which TCR beta libraries were built. TCRdb reanalysed the multiplex PCR reads using MiXCR and keeps one entry per CDR3 protein. The sample lists under 500,000 distinct CDR3 sequences; around 15% were seen once. Stated time point: newly diagnosed GD, antithyroid drugs for less than 3 months. PBMCs provided the RNA from which the TCR library was made. In addition, the sample was reused for a study of T cells in Graves' hyperthyroidism and ophthalmopathy.

This specimen consisted of peripheral blood mononuclear cells (PBMCs), obtained at new diagnosis, from a patient treated with antithyroid drugs. The source is a woman aged 25-40 years with Graves disease.

This sequence joins TRBV19 and TRBJ2-7; 9 positions match TRBD2. The CDR3 loop spans 15 amino acids. Unmatched junction bases numbered 7, after V lost 7 bases and J lost 0 bases. The germline V gene has CDR1 LNHDA and CDR2 SQIVND (reference sequence). CDR3 region: CASTPSGGYSYEQYF. DNA of the CDR3: TGTGCCAGTACCCCGAGCGGGGGGTACTCCTACGAGCAGTACTTC.

As DNA, the CDR3 is TGCGCCAGCAGCTTTCCCGGAGCCGAATCGTATGGCTACACCTTC. It encodes CASSFPGAESYGYTF. V usage is TRBV5-1 and J usage is TRBJ1-2; D gene ambiguous. This CDR3 comprises 15 residues. The V end was cut by 2 bases, the J end by 5 bases, with 16 bases between. CDR1 is SGHRS and CDR2 is YFSETQ in the germline V gene.

This clonotype was recorded a few times. A far bigger clonotype differs at one base, so this is likely a read error. The rearrangement links TRBV3-1 to TRBJ2-3, with D possibly called TRBD1 or TRBD2 (7 bases each). The tail of the sequence fits TRBJ2-7 better, so the J call may be wrong. CDR3 length equals 12 residues. Germline V lookup: CDR1 LGHDT, CDR2 YNNKEL (reference sequence). The CDR3, as DNA: TGTGCCAGCAGCCAACAGGGGGGGGAGCAGTACTTC. This gives the protein CASSQQGGEQYF.

This clonotype was found many times. CDR3 in amino acids: CASSGRDRGREQYF. The CDR3 DNA is TGTGCCAGCAGTGGCCGGGACAGGGGGCGTGAGCAGTACTTC. V is TRBV6-1 and J is TRBJ2-7; 12 nucleotides agree with TRBD1. In germline, CDR1 is MNHNS, CDR2 SASEGT. V was clipped by 4 bases and J by 7 bases; unmatched bases: 5. This CDR3 is 14 amino acids long.

The CDR3 DNA follows: TGCAGTACGATCCTACAGGGCCGCGAGCAGTACTTC. Amino acid sequence: CSTILQGREQYF. The V call is TRBV20-1, the J call TRBJ2-7; tentatively, D is TRBD1 (6 bases). Trimming left V 8 bases short and J 6 bases short, with 17 bases between. CDR1 is DFQATT, CDR2 SNEGSKA, per germline (reference sequence). The CDR3 totals 12 residues.

This clonotype has ten or more counts. The chain couples TRBV3-1 to TRBJ2-7, with TRBD2 identical over 8 bases. Trimming cost V 1 base and J 0 bases; bases outside gene matches: 5. This CDR3 comprises 16 residues. Germline V gene lookup returns CDR1 LGHDT and CDR2 YNNKEL (reference sequence). For the CDR3, the DNA is TGTGCCAGCAGCCAAGGTGGACTAGCAACCTCCTACGAGCAGTACTTC. This codes for CASSQGGLATSYEQYF.

In its sample, this clonotype was seen many times. This chain links TRBV12-3 or TRBV12-4 with TRBJ2-7, with 7 bases lining up with TRBD1. CDR3 length: 15 amino acids. V lost 4 bases to trimming and J lost 1 base; unmatched junction nucleotides: 7. The CDR3 region has the DNA TGTGCCAGCAGTTCCTATCAGACAGGGTCCTACGAGCAGTACTTC. Translated: CASSSYQTGSYEQYF.

This clonotype was recorded many times. For the CDR3, the DNA is TGTGCCAGCAACCAAAAGGGGGGAAATGTTGATCAGCCCCAGCATTTT. It is translated as CASNQKGGNVDQPQHF. The chain carries TRBV19 and TRBJ1-5, with D possibly matching TRBD1 (6 bases). There are 16 residues in the CDR3. Looked up from germline, CDR1 is LNHDA and CDR2 is SQIVND (reference sequence). V was trimmed by 9 bases and J by 5 bases, leaving 23 bases between them.

The sample holds many counts of this clonotype. The genes are TRBV30 and TRBJ2-2; the D is unclear. The CDR3 covers 13 residues. V lost 2 bases and J lost 6, with 10 bases in between. Germline CDR1 is GTSNPN and CDR2 is SVGIG (reference sequence). The CDR3 DNA follows: TGTGCCTGGAGTTTTGGGATACCCGGGGAGCTGTTTTTT. Protein: CAWSFGIPGELFF. The full variable domain, with the rest looked up from reference TRBV30 and TRBJ2-2, is SQTIHQWPATLVQPVGSPLSLECTVEGTSNPNLYWYRQAAGRGLQLLFYSVGIGQISSEVPQNLSASRPQDRQFILSSKKLLLSDSGFYLCAWSFGIPGELFFGEGSRLTVL.

The chain is built from TRBV12-3 or TRBV12-4 and TRBJ2-1; possible D gene TRBD2, 5 bases. The CDR3 spans 15 residues. V was pared by 4 bases and J by 4 bases, with 14 bases between. CDR3 sequence (DNA): TGTGCCAGCAGTTGGTCGGGGAGTGGATACAATGAGCAGTTCTTC. Amino acids: CASSWSGSGYNEQFF.

This clonotype was recorded a few times. The chain carries TRBV28 and TRBJ1-2; the D gene is possibly TRBD1 (6 bases). The CDR3 is 14 residues long. Trimming took off 6 bases at V and 5 bases at J, with 16 bases between the two ends. Germline V lookup: CDR1 MDHEN, CDR2 SYDVKM. The CDR3 here is CASSPEGRGYGYTF. The CDR3 nucleotides are TGTGCCAGCAGCCCGGAAGGGAGGGGGTATGGCTACACCTTC.

In this sample, this clonotype turned up many times. The V call is TRBV28, the J call TRBJ2-3; 12 bases are a match to TRBD2. The CDR3 length is 16 residues. V was pared by 5 bases and J by 1 base, with 4 bases of the junction left unmatched. Germline CDR1 and CDR2: MDHEN and SYDVKM. The CDR3 bases are TGTGCCAGCAGTCCCCGGACTAGCGGGGGCACAGATACGCAGTATTTT. The encoded protein is CASSPRTSGGTDTQYF.

Note on this clonotype: This may stem from a read error, because a much larger clone lies one nucleotide away. The chain has TRBV3-1 and TRBJ1-2, with D perhaps matching TRBD1 (5 bases). The CDR3 loop spans 13 amino acids. CDR1 is LGHDT, CDR2 YNNKEL, per germline (reference sequence). The CDR3 loop reads CASNQEGFRGYTF. The CDR3 DNA is TGTGCCAGCAACCAAGAGGGGTTCCGCGGCTACACCTTC.

This clonotype was counted at least ten times. The rearrangement joins TRBV14 to TRBJ2-5, with TRBD2 matching over 9 bases. The CDR3 length is 17 residues. Germline values: CDR1 SGHDN, CDR2 FVKESK. J lost 5 bases, V lost 0 bases, and 10 bases had no gene match. Written as DNA, the CDR3 is TGTGCCAGCAGCCAAGATTGGTCTAGCGGGAACGGGGAGACCCAGTACTTC. Its protein product is CASSQDWSSGNGETQYF. Based on the CDR3 plus reference TRBV14 and TRBJ2-5, the full variable domain is EAGVTQFPSHSVIEKGQTVTLRCDPISGHDNLYWYRRVMGKEIKFLLHFVKESKQDESGMPNNRFLAERTGGTYSTLKVQPAELEDSGVYFCASSQDWSSGNGETQYFGPGTRLLVL.

In its sample, this clonotype was seen many times. This chain links TRBV28 with TRBJ2-7; D is possibly TRBD1 (5 bases). Per germline, CDR1 MDHEN and CDR2 SYDVKM. CDR3 length: 15 residues. Trimming stripped 1 base from V and 1 base from J, with 11 bases between. DNA for the CDR3: TGTGCCAGCAGTTTATTTCAGGGATCGTCCTACGAGCAGTACTTC. Translating it yields CASSLFQGSSYEQYF.

This clonotype was seen a handful of times. J is TRBJ2-7 and V is TRBV20-1; D gene unclear. Germline CDR1 DFQATT, CDR2 SNEGSKA (reference sequence). Trimming cost V 4 bases and J 8 bases, with 18 bases left between them. CDR3 length: 13 residues. The CDR3 coding sequence is TGCAGTGCTAACAAGGACCGGAGCAAACAGCAGTACTTC. Its protein is CSANKDRSKQQYF.